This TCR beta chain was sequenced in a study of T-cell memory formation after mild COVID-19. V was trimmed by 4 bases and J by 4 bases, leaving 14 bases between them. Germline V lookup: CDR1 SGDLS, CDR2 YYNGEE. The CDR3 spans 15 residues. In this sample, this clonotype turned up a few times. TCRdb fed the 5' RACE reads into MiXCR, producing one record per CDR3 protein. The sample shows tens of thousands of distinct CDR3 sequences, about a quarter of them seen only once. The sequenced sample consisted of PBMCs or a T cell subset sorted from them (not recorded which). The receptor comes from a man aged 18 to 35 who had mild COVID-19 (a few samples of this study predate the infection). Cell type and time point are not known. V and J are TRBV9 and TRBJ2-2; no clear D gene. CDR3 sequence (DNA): TGTGCCAGCAGCCCCGGAACTATCCTCACCGGGGAGCTGTTTTTT. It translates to CASSPGTILTGELFF.